Here is one T cell receptor (beta chain) with its context. What it binds is not known. The data stem from a study of T cells expressing NK-cell markers. The study, taken as a whole, reports: In more than 5 donors, dominant CD3+CD56+NKG2C+ clones formed about 1.0-7.5% of CD8+ cells.

Each CDR3 protein gets one entry in TCRdb, which reprocessed the 5' RACE reads and gives no DNA. This repertoire includes roughly 390,000 distinct CDR3 sequences. The CDR3 is 14 residues long. From germline, CDR1 is LNHNV and CDR2 YYDKDF (reference sequence). The sequenced sample was blood T cells: a sorted CD56 or NKG2C T cell subset, CD4+ or CD8+ T cells, or bulk PBMC T cells (not recorded which). The receptor comes from a woman between 50 and 59 years old in good health. This chain connects TRBV15 to TRBJ2-7. The CDR3 spells CATSREGRVHEQYF.